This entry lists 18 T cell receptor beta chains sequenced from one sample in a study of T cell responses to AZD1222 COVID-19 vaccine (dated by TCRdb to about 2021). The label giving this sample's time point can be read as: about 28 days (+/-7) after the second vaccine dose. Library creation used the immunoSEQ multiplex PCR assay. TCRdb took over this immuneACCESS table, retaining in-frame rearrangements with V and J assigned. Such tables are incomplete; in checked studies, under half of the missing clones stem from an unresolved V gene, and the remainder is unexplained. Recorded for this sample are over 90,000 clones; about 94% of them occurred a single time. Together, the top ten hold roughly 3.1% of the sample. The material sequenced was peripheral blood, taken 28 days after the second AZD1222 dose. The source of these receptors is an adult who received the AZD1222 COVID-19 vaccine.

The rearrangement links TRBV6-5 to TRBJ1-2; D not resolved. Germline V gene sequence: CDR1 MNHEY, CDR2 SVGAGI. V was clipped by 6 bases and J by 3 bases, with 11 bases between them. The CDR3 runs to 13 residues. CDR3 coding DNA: TGTGCCAGCAGGCCCGCTAAGGACTATGGCTACACCTTC. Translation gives CASRPAKDYGYTF.

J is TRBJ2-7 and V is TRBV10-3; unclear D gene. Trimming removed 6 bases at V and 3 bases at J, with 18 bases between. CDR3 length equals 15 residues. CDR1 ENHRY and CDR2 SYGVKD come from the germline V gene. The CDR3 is CAIRSGAMGLYEQYF. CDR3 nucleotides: TGTGCCATCAGAAGTGGCGCTATGGGTCTCTACGAGCAGTACTTC.

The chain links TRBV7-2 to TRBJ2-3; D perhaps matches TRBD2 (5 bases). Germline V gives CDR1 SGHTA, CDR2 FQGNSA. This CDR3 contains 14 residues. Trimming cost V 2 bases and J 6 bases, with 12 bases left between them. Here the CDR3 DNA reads TGTGCCAGCAGCTTAAGGCGTACGGGGGATACGCAGTATTTT. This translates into CASSLRRTGDTQYF. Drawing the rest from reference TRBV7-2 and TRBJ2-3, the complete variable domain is GAGVSQSPSNKVTEKGKDVELRCDPISGHTALYWYRQSLGQGLEFLIYFQGNSAPDKSGLPSDRFSAERTGGSVSTLTIQRTQQEDSAVYLCASSLRRTGDTQYFGPGTRLTVL.

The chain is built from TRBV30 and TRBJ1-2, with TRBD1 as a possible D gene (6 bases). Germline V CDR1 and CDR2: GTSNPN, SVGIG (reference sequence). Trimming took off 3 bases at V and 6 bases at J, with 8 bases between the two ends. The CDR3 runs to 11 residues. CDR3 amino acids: CAWRDRHGYTF. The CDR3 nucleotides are TGTGCCTGGAGAGACAGGCATGGCTACACCTTC. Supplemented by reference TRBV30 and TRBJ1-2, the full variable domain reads SQTIHQWPATLVQPVGSPLSLECTVEGTSNPNLYWYRQAAGRGLQLLFYSVGIGQISSEVPQNLSASRPQDRQFILSSKKLLLSDSGFYLCAWRDRHGYTFGSGTRLTVV.

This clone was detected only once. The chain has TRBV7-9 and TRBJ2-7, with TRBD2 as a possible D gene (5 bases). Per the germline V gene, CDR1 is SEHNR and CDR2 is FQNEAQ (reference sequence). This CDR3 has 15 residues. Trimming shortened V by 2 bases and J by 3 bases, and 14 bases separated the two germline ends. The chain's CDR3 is CASSLILPGYYEQYF. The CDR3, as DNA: TGTGCCAGCAGCTTAATTCTACCGGGATACTACGAGCAGTACTTC.

The CDR3 DNA follows: TGTGCCAGTACCCCTCAATCGGGACTAAGAGTTCTTTCGGGAAACACCATATATTTT. Its translation is CASTPQSGLRVLSGNTIYF. This chain links TRBV19 with TRBJ1-3; possibly TRBD1 for D (5 bases). CDR3 length: 19 residues. CDR1 is LNHDA and CDR2 is SQIVND in the germline V gene (reference sequence). Trimming took 7 bases from V and 4 from J, leaving 29 bases between them.

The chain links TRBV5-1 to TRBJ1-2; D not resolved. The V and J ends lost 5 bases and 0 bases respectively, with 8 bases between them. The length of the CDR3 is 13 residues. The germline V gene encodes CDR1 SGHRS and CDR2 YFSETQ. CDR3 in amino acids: CASRSTPNYGYTF. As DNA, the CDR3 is TGCGCCAGCAGGTCGACACCTAACTATGGCTACACCTTC. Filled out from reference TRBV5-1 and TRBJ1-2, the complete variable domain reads KAGVTQTPRYLIKTRGQQVTLSCSPISGHRSVSWYQQTPGQGLQFLFEYFSETQRNKGNFPGRFSGRQFSNSRSEMNVSTLELGDSALYLCASRSTPNYGYTFGSGTRLTVV.

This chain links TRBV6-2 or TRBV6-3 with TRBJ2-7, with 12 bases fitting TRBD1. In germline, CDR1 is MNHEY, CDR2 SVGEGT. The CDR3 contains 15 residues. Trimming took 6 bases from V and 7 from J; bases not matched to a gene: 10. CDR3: CASSRPGQGAEEQYF. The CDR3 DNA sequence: TGTGCCAGCAGCCGACCGGGACAGGGGGCGGAGGAGCAGTACTTC.

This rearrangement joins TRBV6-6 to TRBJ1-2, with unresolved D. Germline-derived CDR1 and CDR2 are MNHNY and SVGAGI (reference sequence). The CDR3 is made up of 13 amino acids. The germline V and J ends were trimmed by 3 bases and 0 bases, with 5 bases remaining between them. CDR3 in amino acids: CASSYDPNYGYTF. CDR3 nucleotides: TGTGCCAGCAGTTATGACCCTAACTATGGCTACACCTTC.

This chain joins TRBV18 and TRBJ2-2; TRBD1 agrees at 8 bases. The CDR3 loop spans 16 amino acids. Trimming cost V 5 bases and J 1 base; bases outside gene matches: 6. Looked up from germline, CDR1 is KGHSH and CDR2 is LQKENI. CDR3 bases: TGTGCCAGCTCAGGATCCGGGACAGGGAACACCGGGGAGCTGTTTTTT. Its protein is CASSGSGTGNTGELFF.

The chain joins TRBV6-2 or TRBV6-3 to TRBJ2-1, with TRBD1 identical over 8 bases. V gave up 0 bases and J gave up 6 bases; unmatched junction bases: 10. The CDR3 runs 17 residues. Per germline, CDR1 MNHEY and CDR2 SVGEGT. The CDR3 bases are TGTGCCAGCAGTTACTCTGAGGACAGGGCTCTTTCCAATGAGCAGTTCTTC. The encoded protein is CASSYSEDRALSNEQFF.

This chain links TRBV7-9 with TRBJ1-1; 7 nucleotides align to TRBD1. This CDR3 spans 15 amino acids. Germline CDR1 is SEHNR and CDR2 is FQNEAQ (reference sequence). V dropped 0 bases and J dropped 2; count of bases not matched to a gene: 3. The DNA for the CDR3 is TGTGCCAGCAGCTTAGCAGGGGGCCCTAACACTGAAGCTTTCTTT. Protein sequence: CASSLAGGPNTEAFF.

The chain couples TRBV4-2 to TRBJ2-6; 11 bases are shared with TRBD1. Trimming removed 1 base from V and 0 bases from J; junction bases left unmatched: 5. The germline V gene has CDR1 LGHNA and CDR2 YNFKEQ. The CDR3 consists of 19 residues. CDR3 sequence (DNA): TGTGCCAGCAGCCAAGGCCCAGGACAGGGGGCCTCTGGGGCCAACGTCCTGACTTTC. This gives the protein CASSQGPGQGASGANVLTF.

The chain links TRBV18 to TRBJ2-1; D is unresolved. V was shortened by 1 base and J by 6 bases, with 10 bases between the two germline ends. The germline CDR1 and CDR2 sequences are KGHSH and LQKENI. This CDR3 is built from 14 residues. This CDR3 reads CASSPQFGPNEQFF. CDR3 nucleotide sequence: TGTGCCAGCTCACCACAGTTTGGCCCCAATGAGCAGTTCTTC.

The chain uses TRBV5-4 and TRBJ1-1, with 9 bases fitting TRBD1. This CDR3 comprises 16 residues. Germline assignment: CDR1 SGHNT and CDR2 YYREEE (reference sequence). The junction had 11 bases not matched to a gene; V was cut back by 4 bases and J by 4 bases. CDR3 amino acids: CASSRTPGQGGTEAFF. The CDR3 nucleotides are TGTGCCAGCAGCCGAACACCGGGACAGGGCGGCACTGAAGCTTTCTTT.

For the CDR3, the DNA is TGTGCCAGCAGCGTTCCGGACAGCAATGAGCAGTTCTTC. Translation: CASSVPDSNEQFF. The J gene is TRBJ2-1, the V gene TRBV9, with D perhaps TRBD1 (6 bases). Germline loops: CDR1 SGDLS, CDR2 YYNGEE. The germline V and J ends were trimmed by 2 bases and 6 bases, with 9 bases remaining between them. The CDR3 sequence is 13 residues long.

CDR3 loop: CASSLVWGAIATEAFF. Here the CDR3 DNA reads TGTGCCAGCAGTTTAGTATGGGGGGCAATCGCCACTGAAGCTTTCTTT. The chain carries TRBV28 and TRBJ1-1; TRBD1 might be the D (6 bases). V lost 2 bases, J lost 4 bases, and 17 bases lay in between. Germline CDR1 is MDHEN and CDR2 is SYDVKM. This CDR3 spans 16 amino acids.

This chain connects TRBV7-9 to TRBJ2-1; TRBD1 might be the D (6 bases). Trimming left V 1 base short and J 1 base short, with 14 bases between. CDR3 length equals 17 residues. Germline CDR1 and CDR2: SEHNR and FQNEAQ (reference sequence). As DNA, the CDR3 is TGTGCCAGCAGCTTAGGCCTGGACAGAGGTTCCTACAATGAGCAGTTCTTC. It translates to CASSLGLDRGSYNEQFF.